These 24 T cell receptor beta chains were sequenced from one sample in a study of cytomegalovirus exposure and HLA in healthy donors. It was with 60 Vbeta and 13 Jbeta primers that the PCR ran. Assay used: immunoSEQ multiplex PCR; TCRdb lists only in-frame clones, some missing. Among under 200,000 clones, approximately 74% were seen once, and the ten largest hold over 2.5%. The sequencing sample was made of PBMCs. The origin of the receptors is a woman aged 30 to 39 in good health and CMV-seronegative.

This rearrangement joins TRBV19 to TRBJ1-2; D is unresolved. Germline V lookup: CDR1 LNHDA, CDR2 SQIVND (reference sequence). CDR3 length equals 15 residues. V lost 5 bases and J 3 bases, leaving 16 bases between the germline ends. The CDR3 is CASSARGLGHYGYTF. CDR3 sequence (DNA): TGTGCCAGTAGTGCCAGAGGCCTGGGTCACTATGGCTACACCTTC.

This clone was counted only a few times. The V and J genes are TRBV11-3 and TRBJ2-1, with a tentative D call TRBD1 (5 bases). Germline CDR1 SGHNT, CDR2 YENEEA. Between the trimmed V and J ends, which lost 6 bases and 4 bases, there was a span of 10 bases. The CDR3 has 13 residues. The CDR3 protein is CASSSQGYNEQFF. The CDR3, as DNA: TGTGCCAGCAGTTCTCAGGGTTACAATGAGCAGTTCTTC.

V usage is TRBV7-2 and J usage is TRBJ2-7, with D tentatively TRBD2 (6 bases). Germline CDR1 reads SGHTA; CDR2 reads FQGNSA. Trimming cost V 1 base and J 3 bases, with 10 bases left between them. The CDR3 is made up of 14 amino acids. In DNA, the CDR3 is TGTGCCAGCAGCTTAGACGGAGGGAACTACGAGCAGTACTTC. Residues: CASSLDGGNYEQYF. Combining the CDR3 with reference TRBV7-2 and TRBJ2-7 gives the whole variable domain GAGVSQSPSNKVTEKGKDVELRCDPISGHTALYWYRQSLGQGLEFLIYFQGNSAPDKSGLPSDRFSAERTGGSVSTLTIQRTQQEDSAVYLCASSLDGGNYEQYFGPGTRLTVT.

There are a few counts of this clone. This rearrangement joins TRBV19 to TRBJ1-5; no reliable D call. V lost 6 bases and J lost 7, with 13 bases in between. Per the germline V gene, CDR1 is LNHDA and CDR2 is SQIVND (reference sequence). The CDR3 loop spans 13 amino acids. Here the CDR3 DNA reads TGTGCCAGTAGCACCCGAAGCAGGCAGCCCCAGCATTTT. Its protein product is CASSTRSRQPQHF.

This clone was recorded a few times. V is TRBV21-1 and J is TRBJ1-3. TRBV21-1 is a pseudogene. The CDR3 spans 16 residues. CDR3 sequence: CASPRGVGSSGNTIYF. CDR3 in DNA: TGTGCCAGCCCCCGGGGGGTCGGGTCATCTGGAAACACCATATATTTT.

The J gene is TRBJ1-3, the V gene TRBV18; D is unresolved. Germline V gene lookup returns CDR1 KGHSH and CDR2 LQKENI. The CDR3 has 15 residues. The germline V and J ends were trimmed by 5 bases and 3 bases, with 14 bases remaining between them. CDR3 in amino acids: CASSSGSPGGNTIYF. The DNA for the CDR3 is TGTGCCAGCTCATCCGGTTCCCCCGGTGGAAACACCATATATTTT.

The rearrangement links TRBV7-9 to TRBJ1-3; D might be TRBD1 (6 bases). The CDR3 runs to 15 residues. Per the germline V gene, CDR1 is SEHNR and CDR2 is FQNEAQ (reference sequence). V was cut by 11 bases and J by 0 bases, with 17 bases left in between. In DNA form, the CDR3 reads TGTGCCTGCGGGGGCTCCGGTAACTCTGGAAACACCATATATTTT. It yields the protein CACGGSGNSGNTIYF.

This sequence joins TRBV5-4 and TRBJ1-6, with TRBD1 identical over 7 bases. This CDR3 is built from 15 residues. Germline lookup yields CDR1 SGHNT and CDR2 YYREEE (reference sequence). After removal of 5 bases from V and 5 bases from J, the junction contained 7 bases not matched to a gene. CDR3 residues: CASSLLDRDNSPLHF. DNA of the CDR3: TGTGCCAGCAGTTTACTAGACAGGGATAATTCACCCCTCCACTTT.

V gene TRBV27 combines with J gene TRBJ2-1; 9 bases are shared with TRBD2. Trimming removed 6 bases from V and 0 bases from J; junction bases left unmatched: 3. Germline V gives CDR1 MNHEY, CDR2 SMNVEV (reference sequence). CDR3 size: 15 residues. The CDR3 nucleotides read TGTGCCAGCAGACCTAGCGGGAACTCCTACAATGAGCAGTTCTTC. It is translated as CASRPSGNSYNEQFF.

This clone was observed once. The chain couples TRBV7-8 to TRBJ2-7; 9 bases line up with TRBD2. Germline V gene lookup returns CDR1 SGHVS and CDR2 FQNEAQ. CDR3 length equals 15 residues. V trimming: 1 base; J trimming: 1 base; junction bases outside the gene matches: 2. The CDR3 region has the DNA TGTGCCAGCAGCTTAGGACTAGCGGAGTCCTACGAGCAGTACTTC. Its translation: CASSLGLAESYEQYF.

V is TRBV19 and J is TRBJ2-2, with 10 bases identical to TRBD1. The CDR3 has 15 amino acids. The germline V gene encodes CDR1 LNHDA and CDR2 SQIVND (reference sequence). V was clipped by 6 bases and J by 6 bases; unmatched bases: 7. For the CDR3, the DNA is TGTGCCAGTAGCGCCGACAGGGGGCGTTCCGGGGAGCTGTTTTTT. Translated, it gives CASSADRGRSGELFF.

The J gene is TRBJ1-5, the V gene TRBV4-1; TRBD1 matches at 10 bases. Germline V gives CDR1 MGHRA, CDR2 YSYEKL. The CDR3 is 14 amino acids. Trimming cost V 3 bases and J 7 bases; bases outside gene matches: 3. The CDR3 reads CASSQGTGVQPQHF. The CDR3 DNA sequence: TGCGCCAGCAGCCAGGGGACAGGGGTGCAGCCCCAGCATTTT.

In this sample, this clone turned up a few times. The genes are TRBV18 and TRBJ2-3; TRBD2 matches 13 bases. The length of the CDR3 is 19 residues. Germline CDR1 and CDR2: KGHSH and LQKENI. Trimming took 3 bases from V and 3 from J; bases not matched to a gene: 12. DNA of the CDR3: TGTGCCAGCTCACCGGGACTAGCGGGAAGATTACTGGGTACAGATACGCAGTATTTT. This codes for CASSPGLAGRLLGTDTQYF.

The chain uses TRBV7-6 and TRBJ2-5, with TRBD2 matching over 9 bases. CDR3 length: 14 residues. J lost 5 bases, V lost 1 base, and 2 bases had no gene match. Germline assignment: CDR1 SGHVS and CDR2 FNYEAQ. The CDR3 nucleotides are TGTGCCAGCAGCTTAGGGACTAGCGTCGAGACCCAGTACTTC. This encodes CASSLGTSVETQYF.

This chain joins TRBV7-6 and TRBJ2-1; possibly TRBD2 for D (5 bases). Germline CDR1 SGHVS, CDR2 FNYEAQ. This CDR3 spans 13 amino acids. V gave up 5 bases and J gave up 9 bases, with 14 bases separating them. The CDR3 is CASSRTSSGEQFF. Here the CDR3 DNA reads TGTGCCAGCAGCCGGACTTCCTCCGGTGAGCAGTTCTTC.

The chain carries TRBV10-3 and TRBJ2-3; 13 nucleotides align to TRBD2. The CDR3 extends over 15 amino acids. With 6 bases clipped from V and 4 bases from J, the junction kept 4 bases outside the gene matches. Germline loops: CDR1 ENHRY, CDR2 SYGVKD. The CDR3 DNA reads TGTGCCATCAGGGGGACTAGCGGGGATGCAGATACGCAGTATTTT. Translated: CAIRGTSGDADTQYF.

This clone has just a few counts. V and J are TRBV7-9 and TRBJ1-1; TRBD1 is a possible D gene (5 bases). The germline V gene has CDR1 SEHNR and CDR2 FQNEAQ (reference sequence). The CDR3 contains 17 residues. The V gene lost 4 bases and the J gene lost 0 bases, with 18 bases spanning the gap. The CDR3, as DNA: TGTGCCAGCAGCTCCCCTTGGGGCAGTCACATGAACACTGAAGCTTTCTTT. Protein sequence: CASSSPWGSHMNTEAFF.

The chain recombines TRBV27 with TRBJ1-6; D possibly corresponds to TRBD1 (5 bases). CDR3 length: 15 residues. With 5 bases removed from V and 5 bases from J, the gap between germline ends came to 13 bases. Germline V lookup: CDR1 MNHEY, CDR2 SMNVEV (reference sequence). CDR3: CASSLAGFDNSPLHF. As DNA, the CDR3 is TGTGCCAGCAGTCTGGCAGGGTTCGATAATTCACCCCTCCACTTT.

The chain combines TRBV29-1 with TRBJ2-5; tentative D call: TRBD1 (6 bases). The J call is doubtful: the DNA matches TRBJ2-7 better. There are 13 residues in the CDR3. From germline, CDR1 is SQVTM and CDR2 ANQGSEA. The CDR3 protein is CSVKGEPTYEQYF. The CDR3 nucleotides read TGCAGCGTGAAGGGGGAGCCAACCTACGAGCAGTACTTC.

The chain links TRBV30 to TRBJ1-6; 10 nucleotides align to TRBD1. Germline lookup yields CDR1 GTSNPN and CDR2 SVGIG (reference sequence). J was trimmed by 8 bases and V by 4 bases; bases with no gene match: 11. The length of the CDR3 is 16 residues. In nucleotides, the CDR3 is TGTGCCTGGAAGAAGTTTTTTGGACAGGGGGATTCACCCCTCCACTTT. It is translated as CAWKKFFGQGDSPLHF.

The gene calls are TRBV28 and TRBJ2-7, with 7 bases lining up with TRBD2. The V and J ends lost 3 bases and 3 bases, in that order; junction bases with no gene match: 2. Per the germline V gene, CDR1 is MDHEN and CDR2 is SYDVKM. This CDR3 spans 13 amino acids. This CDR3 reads CASSLGGSYEQYF. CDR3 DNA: TGTGCCAGCAGTTTGGGCGGGAGCTACGAGCAGTACTTC. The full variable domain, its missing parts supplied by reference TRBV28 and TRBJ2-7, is DVKVTQSSRYLVKRTGEKVFLECVQDMDHENMFWYRQDPGLGLRLIYFSYDVKMKEKGDIPEGYSVSREKKERFSLILESASTNQTSMYLCASSLGGSYEQYFGPGTRLTVT.

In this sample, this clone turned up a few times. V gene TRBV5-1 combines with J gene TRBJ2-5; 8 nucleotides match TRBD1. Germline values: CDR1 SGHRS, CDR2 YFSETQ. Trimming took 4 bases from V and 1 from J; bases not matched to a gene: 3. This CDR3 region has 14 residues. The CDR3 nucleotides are TGCGCCAGCAGCGGTACAGGGGGCCAAGAGACCCAGTACTTC. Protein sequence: CASSGTGGQETQYF.

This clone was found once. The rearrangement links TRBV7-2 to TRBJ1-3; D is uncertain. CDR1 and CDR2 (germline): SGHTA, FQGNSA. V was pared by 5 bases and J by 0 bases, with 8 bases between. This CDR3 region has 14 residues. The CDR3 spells CASSLAVSGNTIYF. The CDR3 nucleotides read TGTGCCAGCAGCCTGGCCGTCTCTGGAAACACCATATATTTT.

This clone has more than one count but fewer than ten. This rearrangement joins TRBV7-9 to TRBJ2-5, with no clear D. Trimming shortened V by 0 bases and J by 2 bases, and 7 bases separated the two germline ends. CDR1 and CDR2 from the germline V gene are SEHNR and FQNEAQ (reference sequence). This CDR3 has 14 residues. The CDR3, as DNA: TGTGCCAGCAGCTTAGCGGCCGTACAAGAGACCCAGTACTTC. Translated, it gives CASSLAAVQETQYF.